These 15 T cell receptor beta chains were sequenced from one sample in a study of early T cells in non-severe SARS-CoV-2 infection (dated by TCRdb to about 2021). The library was produced with 5' RACE. The instrument given in TCRdb is NextSeq 500. Starting from the raw public reads, TCRdb applied fastp trimming at Q25, assembled clones with MiXCR and retained in-frame beta chains. Identical CDR3 proteins give one entry, which carries the most common genes and DNA. The sample table lists approximately 98,000 distinct CDR3 sequences, 12% of them with a count of one. The ten largest clonotypes hold around 3.2% of the sample. The sample consisted of whole blood. The receptors were gathered from an adult who was a healthcare worker with PCR-confirmed SARS-CoV-2 infection or an uninfected control (not recorded which).

Ten or more counts support this clonotype. V gene TRBV19 combines with J gene TRBJ1-1; possible D gene TRBD1, 6 bases. The ends were cut back, 2 bases at V and 0 bases at J, with 16 bases in the middle. CDR1 and CDR2 from the germline V gene are LNHDA and SQIVND (reference sequence). There are 17 residues in the CDR3. CDR3 coding DNA: TGTGCCAGTAGTATATGGAGGGGGGCGGGCTTGAACACTGAAGCTTTCTTT. This sequence encodes CASSIWRGAGLNTEAFF.

This clonotype was observed a few times. This chain connects TRBV11-3 to TRBJ2-7, with unresolved D. From germline, CDR1 is SGHNT and CDR2 YENEEA. The CDR3 spans 16 residues. Trimming shortened V by 1 base and J by 5 bases, and 18 bases separated the two germline ends. This chain's CDR3 is CASSLARDGRIHEQYF. As DNA, the CDR3 is TGTGCCAGCAGCTTAGCCCGAGATGGGCGGATACACGAGCAGTACTTC.

In this sample, this clonotype turned up a few times. This chain joins TRBV28 and TRBJ2-1, with D unresolved. V gave up 3 bases and J gave up 7 bases, with 13 bases separating them. Looked up from germline, CDR1 is MDHEN and CDR2 is SYDVKM. The CDR3 is 14 residues long. This CDR3 is CASSLVRPRNEQFF. The CDR3 DNA follows: TGTGCCAGCAGTTTGGTACGCCCAAGGAATGAGCAGTTCTTC.

The chain has TRBV11-2 and TRBJ2-6, with no clear D. CDR1 SGHAT and CDR2 FQNNGV come from the germline V gene. Trimming removed 4 bases at V and 2 bases at J, with 9 bases between. The CDR3 is made up of 15 amino acids. The CDR3 DNA sequence: TGTGCCAGCAGCTCCACAGCTACTGGGGCCAACGTCCTGACTTTC. Translation gives CASSSTATGANVLTF.

This clonotype has just a few counts. J is TRBJ2-1 and V is TRBV12-3 or TRBV12-4; D possibly corresponds to TRBD1 (6 bases). This CDR3 region has 14 residues. Trimming stripped 6 bases from V and 2 bases from J, with 11 bases between. The CDR3 reads CASSPGDPYNEQFF. CDR3 nucleotides: TGTGCCAGCAGCCCAGGGGACCCCTACAATGAGCAGTTCTTC.

In this sample, this clonotype turned up many times. CDR3 region: CASSQDPWRDEFF. As DNA, the CDR3 is TGTGCCAGCAGCCAAGACCCATGGCGGGATGAATTCTTC. The V gene is TRBV14, the J gene TRBJ2-1, with a possible D match to TRBD2 (6 bases). This CDR3 is 13 amino acids long. V shed 0 bases and J shed 16 bases, with 16 bases lying between them. The germline gives CDR1 SGHDN, CDR2 FVKESK.

This sequence joins TRBV28 and TRBJ2-7; tentatively, D is TRBD2 (5 bases). The CDR3 covers 13 residues. V was clipped by 5 bases and J by 6 bases, with 14 bases between them. Germline loops: CDR1 MDHEN, CDR2 SYDVKM. CDR3 nucleotides: TGTGCCAGCAGTACTAGGCCGGGTCTCGAGCAGTACTTC. Its protein is CASSTRPGLEQYF.

This clonotype has more than one count but fewer than ten. The rearrangement joins TRBV29-1 to TRBJ2-3; 14 positions agree with TRBD2. Germline V gene lookup returns CDR1 SQVTM and CDR2 ANQGSEA. This CDR3 has 15 amino acids. The junction had 2 bases not matched to a gene; V was cut back by 5 bases and J by 1 base. This CDR3 is CSVRGLAGGTDTQYF. The DNA for the CDR3 is TGCAGCGTTCGGGGACTAGCGGGAGGCACAGATACGCAGTATTTT.

This clonotype occurred many times. This chain joins TRBV11-2 and TRBJ2-2; D uncertain. Trimming pared 2 bases from V and 0 bases from J, leaving 10 bases between. In germline, CDR1 is SGHAT, CDR2 FQNNGV. The CDR3 extends over 16 amino acids. The CDR3 bases are TGTGCCAGCAGCTTAATCGGCTTGACGAACACCGGGGAGCTGTTTTTT. Its translation: CASSLIGLTNTGELFF.

This clonotype has at least ten counts. The V and J genes are TRBV18 and TRBJ1-2, with 7 positions matching TRBD1. J gave up 7 bases and V 0 bases, and 5 bases lay outside the gene matches. This CDR3 spans 14 amino acids. The V gene's germline CDR1 is KGHSH and CDR2 LQKENI. The CDR3 protein is CASSPPGQHLGYTF. The DNA for the CDR3 is TGTGCCAGCTCACCACCGGGACAGCACCTTGGCTACACCTTC. Drawing the rest from reference TRBV18 and TRBJ1-2, the complete variable domain is NAGVMQNPRHLVRRRGQEARLRCSPMKGHSHVYWYRQLPEEGLKFMVYLQKENIIDESGMPKERFSAEFPKEGPSILRIQQVVRGDSAAYFCASSPPGQHLGYTFGSGTRLTVV.

The rearrangement joins TRBV6-5 to TRBJ1-2; D ambiguous. Trimming removed 8 bases from V and 4 bases from J, with 11 bases in between. In germline, CDR1 is MNHEY, CDR2 SVGAGI. The CDR3 loop spans 12 amino acids. CDR3 nucleotide sequence: TGTGCCAGCTCCCCGGGGTTCTATGGCTACACCTTC. This sequence encodes CASSPGFYGYTF.

This clonotype has ten or more counts. The chain links TRBV3-1 to TRBJ2-2, with TRBD2 matching over 13 bases. Germline V CDR1 and CDR2: LGHDT, YNNKEL (reference sequence). CDR3 length: 19 residues. The J segment lost 4 bases and the V segment lost 7 bases, leaving 15 bases of the junction unmatched. CDR3 sequence: CASNNPGLAGAFSTGELFF. CDR3 in DNA: TGTGCCAGCAACAACCCCGGACTAGCGGGGGCGTTCTCCACCGGGGAGCTGTTTTTT.

This clonotype came up a few times. This chain connects TRBV9 to TRBJ1-2; D ambiguous. Trimming shortened V by 0 bases and J by 6 bases, and 15 bases separated the two germline ends. The CDR3 has 15 amino acids. CDR1 is SGDLS and CDR2 is YYNGEE in the germline V gene. The CDR3: CASSVAFHASNGYTF. CDR3 bases: TGTGCCAGCAGCGTAGCCTTCCATGCGTCGAATGGCTACACCTTC.

The CDR3 DNA sequence: TGTGCCAGCAGTTTATACGGCGGACTCTACGAGCAGTACTTC. Translation: CASSLYGGLYEQYF. The J gene is TRBJ2-7, the V gene TRBV27, with D maybe TRBD2 (5 bases). CDR1 is MNHEY, CDR2 SMNVEV, per germline (reference sequence). CDR3 length equals 14 residues. Trimming cost V 1 base and J 3 bases, with 10 bases left between them.

This clonotype was observed at least ten times. The chain combines TRBV2 with TRBJ2-2, with D perhaps TRBD2 (6 bases). The V gene's germline CDR1 is SNHLY and CDR2 FYNNEI. Trimming pared 6 bases from V and 5 bases from J, leaving 10 bases between. This CDR3 contains 13 residues. The CDR3 spells CASSGLLTGELFF. The CDR3 DNA follows: TGTGCCAGCAGCGGACTACTTACCGGGGAGCTGTTTTTT.